These 23 T cell receptor beta chains were all obtained from the same sample, sequenced in a study of T cell responses to AZD1222 COVID-19 vaccine. Data came from immunoSEQ multiplex PCR; TCRdb stores just in-frame clones and leaves some out. Here the sample spans under 110,000 clones, less than 95% being singletons. The sample was peripheral blood, taken 28 days after the second AZD1222 dose. The receptors were sampled from an adult who received the AZD1222 COVID-19 vaccine.

This clone was observed a handful of times. V usage is TRBV7-9 and J usage is TRBJ2-1; tentatively, D is TRBD1 (6 bases). Germline CDR1 reads SEHNR; CDR2 reads FQNEAQ (reference sequence). The CDR3 spans 13 residues. With 3 bases removed from V and 6 bases from J, the gap between germline ends came to 9 bases. CDR3: CASSLGALNEQFF. The CDR3 DNA reads TGTGCCAGCAGCTTGGGGGCCCTCAATGAGCAGTTCTTC.

V usage is TRBV5-5 and J usage is TRBJ2-2, with 12 bases that match TRBD1. J was trimmed by 3 bases and V by 4 bases; bases with no gene match: 10. This CDR3 is 18 amino acids long. Germline-derived CDR1 and CDR2 are SGHKS and YYEKEE (reference sequence). The CDR3 sequence: CASSINRDRGQDTGELFF. The CDR3 coding sequence is TGTGCCAGCAGCATAAACCGGGACAGGGGGCAGGACACCGGGGAGCTGTTTTTT.

This clone was found once. The gene calls are TRBV7-3 and TRBJ2-1; 7 bases map to TRBD2. CDR1 SGHTA and CDR2 FQGTGA come from the germline V gene. The CDR3 is 15 amino acids. V was clipped by 5 bases and J by 8 bases; unmatched bases: 12. CDR3 sequence (DNA): TGTGCCAGCAGCCGCGGGGGACGGCGGAGTGATGAGCAGTTCTTC. Its protein is CASSRGGRRSDEQFF.

This chain links TRBV7-9 with TRBJ1-6; 9 positions agree with TRBD1. Losses at the gene ends were 7 bases for V and 7 bases for J; bases not matched to a gene: 5. The CDR3 loop spans 14 amino acids. CDR1 and CDR2 (germline): SEHNR, FQNEAQ (reference sequence). CDR3 in amino acids: CASIDRGSNSPLHF. For the CDR3, the DNA is TGTGCCAGCATCGACAGGGGGTCGAATTCACCCCTCCACTTT.

The chain joins TRBV4-3 to TRBJ2-1; no firm D call. CDR1 is LGHNA and CDR2 is YSLEER in the germline V gene. This CDR3 is 16 amino acids long. Trimming stripped 4 bases from V and 8 bases from J, with 21 bases between. For the CDR3, the DNA is TGCGCCAGCAGCCCCCGAGGTTTCTCCCAAGTGGATGAGCAGTTCTTC. As protein: CASSPRGFSQVDEQFF.

This chain joins TRBV3-1 (or the pseudogene TRBV3-2) and TRBJ2-3, with TRBD1 matching 7 bases. Germline-derived CDR1 and CDR2 are LGHDT and YNNKEL (reference sequence). With 0 bases clipped from V and 1 base from J, the junction kept 7 bases outside the gene matches. CDR3 length: 17 amino acids. CDR3 bases: TGTGCCAGCAGCCAAGACTTAACAGGGGTTGGCACAGATACGCAGTATTTT. This codes for CASSQDLTGVGTDTQYF.

The V gene is TRBV2, the J gene TRBJ1-1, with TRBD1 matching 9 bases. J lost 3 bases, V lost 3 bases, and 2 bases had no gene match. This CDR3 comprises 14 residues. Germline V lookup: CDR1 SNHLY, CDR2 FYNNEI. CDR3 in DNA: TGTGCCAGCAGTGATTGGACAGGGGACACTGAAGCTTTCTTT. It translates to CASSDWTGDTEAFF.

This clone was detected only a few times. The rearrangement joins TRBV5-1 to TRBJ1-1, with 9 bases identical to TRBD1. The CDR3 runs to 16 residues. CDR1 is SGHRS and CDR2 is YFSETQ in the germline V gene. With V trimmed by 4 bases and J by 2 bases, 9 bases remained unmatched. The CDR3 protein is CASSDRQGGRNTEAFF. DNA of the CDR3: TGCGCCAGCAGCGATCGACAGGGGGGGCGAAACACTGAAGCTTTCTTT.

This clone was counted once. The chain carries TRBV3-1 (or the pseudogene TRBV3-2) and TRBJ1-6; a possible D gene is TRBD1 (6 bases). This CDR3 has 15 residues. Trimming removed 1 base from V and 7 bases from J, with 11 bases in between. CDR1 LGHDT and CDR2 YNNKEL come from the germline V gene (reference sequence). The CDR3 DNA follows: TGTGCCAGCAGCCAAGTTACAGGGATCAATTCACCCCTCCACTTT. This translates into CASSQVTGINSPLHF.

The chain uses TRBV2 and TRBJ1-5; tentative D call: TRBD1 (6 bases). There are 16 residues in the CDR3. The ends were cut back, 3 bases at V and 4 bases at J, with 16 bases in the middle. The germline V gene has CDR1 SNHLY and CDR2 FYNNEI. CDR3 amino acids: CASSDRGDTGNQPQHF. The CDR3 DNA reads TGTGCCAGCAGTGATAGGGGAGATACAGGGAATCAGCCCCAGCATTTT.

V usage is TRBV7-2 and J usage is TRBJ1-2, with D possibly being TRBD1 (5 bases). V lost 1 base and J lost 7, with 16 bases in between. The CDR3 totals 15 residues. From germline, CDR1 is SGHTA and CDR2 FQGNSA. The CDR3 DNA is TGTGCCAGCAGCTTAGGTATAGGGCAGGGAGGTGGCTACACCTTC. Amino acid sequence: CASSLGIGQGGGYTF.

The rearrangement uses TRBV24-1 and TRBJ1-4; 7 bases line up with TRBD1. Trimming at V came to 7 bases and at J to 0 bases, leaving 13 bases not matched to a gene. CDR1 and CDR2 (germline): KGHDR, SFDVKD. This CDR3 has 18 residues. In DNA form, the CDR3 reads TGTGCCACCAGGTATCCTAGGACAGGTTTCGCAACTAATGAAAAACTGTTTTTT. This sequence encodes CATRYPRTGFATNEKLFF.

The CDR3 region has the DNA TGTGCCAGCAAGGGGGCTCGTGGCTACACCTTC. Its protein product is CASKGARGYTF. V is TRBV6-5 and J is TRBJ1-2; TRBD1 agrees at 7 bases. This CDR3 spans 11 amino acids. Unmatched junction bases numbered 3, after V lost 7 bases and J lost 7 bases. CDR1 MNHEY and CDR2 SVGAGI come from the germline V gene.

This sequence joins TRBV3-1 (or the pseudogene TRBV3-2) and TRBJ2-7, with D possibly being TRBD1 (6 bases). The CDR3 length is 15 residues. V was shortened by 2 bases and J by 2 bases, with 13 bases between the two germline ends. Germline V gene data show CDR1 as LGHDT and CDR2 as YNNKEL (reference sequence). The CDR3 DNA reads as TGTGCCAGCAGCCAACGGCCGACAGGAGCCTACGAGCAGTACTTC. Translating gives CASSQRPTGAYEQYF.

The chain links TRBV7-9 to TRBJ1-1, with TRBD1 matching over 12 bases. V was pared by 8 bases and J by 3 bases, with 7 bases of the junction left unmatched. CDR1 is SEHNR, CDR2 FQNEAQ, per germline (reference sequence). The CDR3 loop spans 15 amino acids. CDR3 bases: TGTGCCAGCGGGGGACAGGGGGCTGGGGACACTGAAGCTTTCTTT. Protein sequence: CASGGQGAGDTEAFF.

The V gene is TRBV7-9, the J gene TRBJ2-7, with 7 bases identical to TRBD2. J gave up 3 bases and V 2 bases, and 10 bases lay outside the gene matches. The CDR3 runs to 16 residues. Germline V gene sequence: CDR1 SEHNR, CDR2 FQNEAQ (reference sequence). CDR3 DNA sequence: TGTGCCAGCAGCTTACCCTGGGGGGGAACAGGCTACGAGCAGTACTTC. It translates to CASSLPWGGTGYEQYF.

V usage is TRBV30 and J usage is TRBJ1-5, with D uncertain. The V gene lost 2 bases and the J gene lost 0 bases, with 11 bases spanning the gap. CDR1 GTSNPN and CDR2 SVGIG come from the germline V gene (reference sequence). This CDR3 is 15 amino acids long. CDR3 sequence: CAWSKEVNSNQPQHF. CDR3 nucleotides: TGTGCCTGGAGTAAGGAGGTCAATAGCAATCAGCCCCAGCATTTT.

This sequence joins TRBV6-6 and TRBJ1-1; tentative D call: TRBD1 (5 bases). This CDR3 spans 13 amino acids. V lost 2 bases, J lost 6 bases, and 10 bases lay in between. Germline V CDR1 and CDR2: MNHNY, SVGAGI (reference sequence). CDR3 protein: CASSYTGVAEAFF. CDR3 coding DNA: TGTGCCAGCAGTTACACGGGGGTAGCTGAAGCTTTCTTT.

The V call is TRBV6-6, the J call TRBJ2-7; 8 nucleotides align to TRBD1. This CDR3 has 15 residues. The junction had 10 bases not matched to a gene; V was cut back by 6 bases and J by 3 bases. Looked up from germline, CDR1 is MNHNY and CDR2 is SVGAGI (reference sequence). CDR3 sequence reads: CASSSPRTGSYEQYF. DNA for the CDR3: TGTGCCAGCAGCTCTCCGAGGACAGGGAGCTACGAGCAGTACTTC.

This chain uses TRBV11-3 with TRBJ2-3, with D possibly TRBD1 on 5 matching bases. V lost 10 bases and J 7 bases, leaving 24 bases between the germline ends. There are 15 residues in the CDR3. Germline lookup yields CDR1 SGHNT and CDR2 YENEEA. DNA of the CDR3: TGTGCCAAGGTAGGGGTGACCGATTCCTGGCATACGCAGTATTTT. As protein: CAKVGVTDSWHTQYF. The full variable domain, in which reference TRBV11-3 and TRBJ2-3 provide the parts outside the CDR3, is EAGVVQSPRYKIIEKKQPVAFWCNPISGHNTLYWYLQNLGQGPELLIRYENEEAVDDSQLPKDRFSAERLKGVDSTLKIQPAELGDSAVYLCAKVGVTDSWHTQYFGPGTRLTVL.

In DNA form, the CDR3 reads TGTGCCAGCTCCAGAGTTACAAGTATTGCAACTAATGAAAAACTGTTTTTT. Its protein is CASSRVTSIATNEKLFF. The V and J genes are TRBV18 and TRBJ1-4, with D unresolved. V was clipped by 6 bases and J by 0 bases, with 17 bases between them. The length of the CDR3 is 17 residues. The germline V gene has CDR1 KGHSH and CDR2 LQKENI.

The chain joins TRBV5-6 to TRBJ1-4; D uncertain. Germline V gene sequence: CDR1 SGHDT, CDR2 YYEEEE. V was clipped by 1 base and J by 3 bases, with 10 bases between them. The length of the CDR3 is 15 residues. This chain's CDR3 is CASSLRFLANEKLFF. The CDR3 region has the DNA TGTGCCAGCAGCTTGAGGTTTTTGGCTAATGAAAAACTGTTTTTT.

The V gene is TRBV6-6, the J gene TRBJ1-3; 9 positions agree with TRBD1. Germline lookup yields CDR1 MNHNY and CDR2 SVGAGI (reference sequence). The CDR3 runs to 14 residues. The V gene end was trimmed by 9 bases and the J gene end by 4 bases; junction bases not matched to a gene: 7. The CDR3 spells CASLTGTGGNTIYF. The CDR3 DNA is TGTGCCAGTTTAACCGGGACAGGGGGAAACACCATATATTTT.